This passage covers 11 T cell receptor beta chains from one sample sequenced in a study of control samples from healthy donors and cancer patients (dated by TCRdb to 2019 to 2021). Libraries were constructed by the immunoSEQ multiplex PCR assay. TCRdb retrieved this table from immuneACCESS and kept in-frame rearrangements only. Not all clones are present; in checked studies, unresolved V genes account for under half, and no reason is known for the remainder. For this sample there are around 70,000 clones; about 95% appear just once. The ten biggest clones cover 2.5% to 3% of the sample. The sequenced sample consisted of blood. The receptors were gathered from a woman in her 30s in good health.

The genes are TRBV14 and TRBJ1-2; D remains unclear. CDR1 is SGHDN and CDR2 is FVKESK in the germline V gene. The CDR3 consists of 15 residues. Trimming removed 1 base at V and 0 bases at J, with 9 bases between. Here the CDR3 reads CASSQVPGANYGYTF. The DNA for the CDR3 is TGTGCCAGCAGCCAAGTTCCCGGAGCTAACTATGGCTACACCTTC.

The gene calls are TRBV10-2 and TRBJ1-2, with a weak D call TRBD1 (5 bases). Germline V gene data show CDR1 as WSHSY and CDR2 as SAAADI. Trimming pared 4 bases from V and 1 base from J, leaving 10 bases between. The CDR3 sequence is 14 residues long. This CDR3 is CASSVGGGNYGYTF. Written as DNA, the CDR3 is TGCGCCAGCAGTGTTGGGGGGGGTAACTATGGCTACACCTTC.

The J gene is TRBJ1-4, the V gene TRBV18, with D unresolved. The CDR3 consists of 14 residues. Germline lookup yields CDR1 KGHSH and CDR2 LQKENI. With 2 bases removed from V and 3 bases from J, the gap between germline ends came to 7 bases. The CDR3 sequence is CASSPGQPNEKLFF. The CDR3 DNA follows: TGTGCCAGCTCACCAGGGCAGCCTAATGAAAAACTGTTTTTT.

CDR3 region: CASSPTGASIETQYF. The CDR3 DNA reads as TGTGCCAGCTCACCTACCGGGGCGAGCATAGAGACCCAGTACTTC. The chain carries TRBV18 and TRBJ2-5; either TRBD1 or TRBD2 may supply D (5 bases each). Trimming stripped 3 bases from V and 4 bases from J, with 15 bases between. The length of the CDR3 is 15 residues. Germline values: CDR1 KGHSH, CDR2 LQKENI.

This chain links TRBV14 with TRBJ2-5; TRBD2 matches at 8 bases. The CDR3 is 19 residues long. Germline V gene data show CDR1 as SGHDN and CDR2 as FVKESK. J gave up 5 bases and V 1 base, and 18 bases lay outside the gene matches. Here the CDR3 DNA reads TGTGCCAGCAGCCAAGCATTGATTGGAGGCGGGGGGCCGTGGGAGACCCAGTACTTC. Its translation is CASSQALIGGGGPWETQYF.

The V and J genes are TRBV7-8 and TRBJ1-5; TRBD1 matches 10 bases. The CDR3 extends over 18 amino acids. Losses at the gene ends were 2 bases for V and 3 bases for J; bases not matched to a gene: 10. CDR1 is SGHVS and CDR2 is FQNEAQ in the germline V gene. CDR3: CASSLIYSGQGNNQPQHF. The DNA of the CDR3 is TGTGCCAGCAGCTTAATTTATTCGGGACAGGGGAACAATCAGCCCCAGCATTTT.

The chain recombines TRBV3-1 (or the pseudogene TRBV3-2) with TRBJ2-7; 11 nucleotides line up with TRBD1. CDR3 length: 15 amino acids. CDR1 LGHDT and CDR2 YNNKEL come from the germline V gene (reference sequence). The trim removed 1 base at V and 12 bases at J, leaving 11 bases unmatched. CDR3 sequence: CASSQGTGGRLGLYF. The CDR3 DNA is TGTGCCAGCAGCCAAGGGACAGGGGGCCGTTTGGGGTTGTACTTC.

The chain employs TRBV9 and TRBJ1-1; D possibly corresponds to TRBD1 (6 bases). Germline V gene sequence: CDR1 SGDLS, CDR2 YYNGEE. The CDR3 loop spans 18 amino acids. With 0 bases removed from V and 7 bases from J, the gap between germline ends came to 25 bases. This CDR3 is CASSVAVRIGGGLGEAFF. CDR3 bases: TGTGCCAGCAGCGTAGCGGTCAGGATCGGGGGGGGGCTTGGTGAAGCTTTCTTT.

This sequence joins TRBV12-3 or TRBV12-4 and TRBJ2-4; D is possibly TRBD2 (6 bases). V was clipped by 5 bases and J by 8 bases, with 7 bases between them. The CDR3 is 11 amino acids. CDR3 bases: TGTGCCAGCAGTCCGGGAGACATTCAGTACTTC. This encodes CASSPGDIQYF.

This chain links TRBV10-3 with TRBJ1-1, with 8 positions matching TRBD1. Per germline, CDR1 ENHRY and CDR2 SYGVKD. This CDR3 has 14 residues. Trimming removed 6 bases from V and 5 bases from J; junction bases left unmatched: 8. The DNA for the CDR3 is TGTGCCATCAGACCGACAGGGGACTCGACTGAAGCTTTCTTT. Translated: CAIRPTGDSTEAFF.

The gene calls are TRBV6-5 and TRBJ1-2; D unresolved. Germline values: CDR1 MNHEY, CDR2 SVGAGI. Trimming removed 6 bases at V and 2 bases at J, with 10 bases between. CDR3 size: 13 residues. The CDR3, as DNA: TGTGCCAGCAGGACTGGACGGAACTATGGCTACACCTTC. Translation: CASRTGRNYGYTF.